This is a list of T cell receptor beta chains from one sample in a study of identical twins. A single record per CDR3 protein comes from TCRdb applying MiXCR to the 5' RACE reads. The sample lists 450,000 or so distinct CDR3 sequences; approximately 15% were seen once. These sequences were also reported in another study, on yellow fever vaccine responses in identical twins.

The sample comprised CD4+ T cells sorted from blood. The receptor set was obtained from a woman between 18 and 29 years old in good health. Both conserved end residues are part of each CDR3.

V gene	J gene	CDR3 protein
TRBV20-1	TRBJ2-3	CSDPGPDQDTQYF
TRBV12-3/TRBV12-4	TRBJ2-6	CACSFPGQDHSGANVLTF
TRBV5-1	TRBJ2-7	CASSLELTHYEQYF
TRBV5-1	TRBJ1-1	CASSPWDRRNTEAFF
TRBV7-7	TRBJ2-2	CASSPDKNTGELFF
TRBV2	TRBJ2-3	CASSEAGQLRDTQYF
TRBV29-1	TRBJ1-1	CSAAPRQGNTEAFF
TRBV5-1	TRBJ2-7	CASSRRGRGQTYEQYF
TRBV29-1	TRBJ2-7	CSVGLAGRSGLEQYF
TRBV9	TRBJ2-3	CASSVGGREGDTQYF
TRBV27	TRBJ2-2	CASSRAERVGELFF
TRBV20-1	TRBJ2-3	CSAYIRQGDTQYF
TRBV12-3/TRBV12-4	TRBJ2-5	CASSLAPKNAETQYF
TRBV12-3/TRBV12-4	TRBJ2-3	CASTLGQSQGDTQYF
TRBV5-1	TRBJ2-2	CASSFAQNTGELFF
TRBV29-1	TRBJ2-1	CSVTRDRSVFF
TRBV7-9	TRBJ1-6	CASSLRGRNSPLHF
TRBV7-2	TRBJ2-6	CASSQDRGYNVLTF
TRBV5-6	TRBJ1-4	CASSLIRGEKLFF
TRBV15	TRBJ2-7	CATSRDYIGGSYEQYF
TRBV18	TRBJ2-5	CASSPPGQSETQYF
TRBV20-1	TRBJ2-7	CSARQGSYEQYF
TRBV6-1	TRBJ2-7	CASSTLAVTSYEQYF
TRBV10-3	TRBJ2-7	CAISAVDRLSYEQYF
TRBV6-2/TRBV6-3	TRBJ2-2	CASSYASMNTGELFF
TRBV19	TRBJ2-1	CASTATSGSWNEQFF
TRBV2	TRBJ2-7	CASSSNRGHEQYF
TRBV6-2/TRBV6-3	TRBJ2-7	CASRPYLRTGPSSYEQYF
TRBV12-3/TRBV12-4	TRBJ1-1	CASSLGGRTEAFF